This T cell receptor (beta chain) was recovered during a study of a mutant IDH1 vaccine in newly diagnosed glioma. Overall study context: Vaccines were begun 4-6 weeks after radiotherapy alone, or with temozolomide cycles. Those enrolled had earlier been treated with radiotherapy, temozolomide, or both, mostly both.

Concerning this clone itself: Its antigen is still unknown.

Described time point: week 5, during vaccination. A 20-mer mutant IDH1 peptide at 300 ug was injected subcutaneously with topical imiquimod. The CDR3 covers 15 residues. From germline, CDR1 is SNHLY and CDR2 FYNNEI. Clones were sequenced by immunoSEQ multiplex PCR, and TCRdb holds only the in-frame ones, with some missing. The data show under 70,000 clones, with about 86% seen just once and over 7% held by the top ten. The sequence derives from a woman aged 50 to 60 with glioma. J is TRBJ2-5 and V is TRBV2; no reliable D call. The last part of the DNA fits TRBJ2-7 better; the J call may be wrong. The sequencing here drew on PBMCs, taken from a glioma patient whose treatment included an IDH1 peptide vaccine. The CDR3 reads CASTNPAGISYEQYF. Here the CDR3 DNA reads TGTGCCAGCACCAACCCGGCTGGGATTTCCTACGAGCAGTACTTC.